A single sample gave rise to the 29 T cell receptor beta chains below, sequenced in a study of response to subunit inactivated influenza vaccine. A single record per CDR3 protein comes from TCRdb applying MiXCR to the RT-PCR reads. The table shows 500,000 to 550,000 distinct CDR3 sequences, with around 8% occurring only once. This material consisted of PBMCs from blood, taken 23 to 25 months after vaccination. Every receptor here comes from a man aged 50-75 years who received an inactivated influenza vaccine.

The rearrangement links TRBV20-1 to TRBJ1-1; perhaps TRBD1 as D (5 bases). The germline V gene has CDR1 DFQATT and CDR2 SNEGSKA (reference sequence). V lost 4 bases, J lost 5 bases, and 17 bases lay in between. The CDR3 length is 14 residues. CDR3 protein: CSATKPGTTTEAFF. CDR3 in DNA: TGCAGTGCTACAAAACCCGGGACGACAACTGAAGCTTTCTTT.

The CDR3 region has the DNA TGTGCCAGCAGTTCAGTCCGGACGGGGTCCTACGAGCAGTACTTC. The encoded protein is CASSSVRTGSYEQYF. This chain links TRBV6-2 or TRBV6-3 with TRBJ2-7, with D tentatively TRBD2 (5 bases). Germline CDR1 is MNHEY and CDR2 is SVGEGT. The CDR3 extends over 15 amino acids. Trimming removed 4 bases from V and 1 base from J, with 14 bases in between.

This clonotype showed up many times. This sequence joins TRBV11-1 and TRBJ2-1; 9 bases map to TRBD2. This CDR3 has 20 residues. V shed 1 base, J shed 0 bases, and the junction held 13 bases outside the gene matches. Germline loops: CDR1 SGHAT, CDR2 FQDESV (reference sequence). The CDR3: CASSLVGLAGPRSSYNEQFF. In DNA form, the CDR3 reads TGTGCCAGCAGCTTAGTCGGTCTAGCGGGGCCCCGAAGCTCCTACAATGAGCAGTTCTTC.

This clonotype was seen only a few times. The CDR3 DNA reads TGTGCCAGCAGTCCCCCTGGGACACCCTACGAGCAGTACTTC. Amino acid sequence: CASSPPGTPYEQYF. The chain is built from TRBV6-2 or TRBV6-3 and TRBJ2-7, with D tentatively TRBD1 (6 bases). The germline V and J ends were trimmed by 5 bases and 2 bases, with 13 bases remaining between them. The CDR3 contains 14 residues. The germline V gene has CDR1 MNHEY and CDR2 SVGEGT.

This clonotype was seen a few times. The genes are TRBV4-3 and TRBJ2-2; D is possibly TRBD2 (5 bases). The germline V and J ends were trimmed by 1 base and 5 bases, with 8 bases remaining between them. The CDR3 runs 14 residues. Germline loops: CDR1 LGHNA, CDR2 YSLEER. CDR3 protein: CASSQGGGTGELFF. The CDR3 region has the DNA TGCGCCAGCAGCCAAGGAGGAGGTACCGGGGAGCTGTTTTTT.

The sample holds many counts of this clonotype. This rearrangement joins TRBV5-1 to TRBJ2-2; D remains unclear. Trimming cost V 1 base and J 2 bases, with 9 bases left between them. The germline CDR1 and CDR2 sequences are SGHRS and YFSETQ. The length of the CDR3 is 15 residues. Here the CDR3 reads CASSLTVANTGELFF. For the CDR3, the DNA is TGCGCCAGCAGCTTGACGGTAGCTAACACCGGGGAGCTGTTTTTT.

There are many counts of this clonotype. The J gene is TRBJ2-3, the V gene TRBV4-2; D is perhaps TRBD1 (6 bases). The CDR3 contains 17 residues. CDR1 is LGHNA, CDR2 YNFKEQ, per germline. With 4 bases removed from V and 4 bases from J, the gap between germline ends came to 21 bases. The CDR3 DNA follows: TGTGCCAGCAGCCGCCGGGACAACCTCCCGCGGGCAGATACGCAGTATTTT. Its protein is CASSRRDNLPRADTQYF.

This clonotype was observed at least ten times. The chain uses TRBV3-1 and TRBJ2-2; D is uncertain. The germline CDR1 and CDR2 sequences are LGHDT and YNNKEL (reference sequence). The CDR3 runs 13 residues. Trimming stripped 4 bases from V and 7 bases from J, with 10 bases between. CDR3 DNA: TGTGCCAGCAGCCCCCGACCACTCGGGGAGCTGTTTTTT. Translating it yields CASSPRPLGELFF. The complete variable domain, with remaining parts taken from reference TRBV3-1 and TRBJ2-2, reads DTAVSQTPKYLVTQMGNDKSIKCEQNLGHDTMYWYKQDSKKFLKIMFSYNNKELIINETVPNRFSPKSPDKAHLNLHINSLELGDSAVYFCASSPRPLGELFFGEGSRLTVL.

This clonotype was seen ten or more times. This chain uses TRBV7-2 with TRBJ2-3, with D hard to call. V was clipped by 4 bases and J by 2 bases, with 16 bases between them. The length of the CDR3 is 16 residues. The germline CDR1 and CDR2 sequences are SGHTA and FQGNSA. The DNA for the CDR3 is TGTGCCAGCAGCTCCCCTATTTACCCCCCCACAGATACGCAGTATTTT. This codes for CASSSPIYPPTDTQYF.

The genes are TRBV5-1 and TRBJ2-5; TRBD2 agrees at 12 bases. The CDR3 covers 18 residues. V lost 2 bases to trimming and J lost 4 bases; unmatched junction nucleotides: 12. Germline CDR1 is SGHRS and CDR2 is YFSETQ. The CDR3 DNA follows: TGCGCCAGCAGCTTCGAGAGGCGACTAGCGGGGGTAGGAGAGACCCAGTACTTC. Encoded protein: CASSFERRLAGVGETQYF.

This clonotype was seen at least ten times. The chain combines TRBV18 with TRBJ2-7, with a possible D match to TRBD1 (6 bases). Between the trimmed V and J ends, which lost 2 bases and 3 bases, there was a span of 11 bases. The germline V gene encodes CDR1 KGHSH and CDR2 LQKENI. The CDR3 sequence is 14 residues long. CDR3 protein: CASSPRQDVYEQYF. The CDR3 DNA reads as TGTGCCAGCTCACCAAGACAGGACGTCTACGAGCAGTACTTC.

This clonotype was recorded at least ten times. The genes are TRBV19 and TRBJ2-2, with no clear D. The CDR3 runs to 11 residues. Germline V gene data show CDR1 as LNHDA and CDR2 as SQIVND (reference sequence). V shed 9 bases and J shed 1 base, with 3 bases lying between them. CDR3 nucleotides: TGTGCCAGCAGGAACACCGGGGAGCTGTTTTTT. It codes for CASRNTGELFF.

This clonotype appeared many times. Germline and junction disagree at one end, which may indicate a read error. The chain recombines TRBV20-1 with TRBJ2-6; D unresolved. CDR3 length: 14 residues. The germline V gene encodes CDR1 DFQATT and CDR2 SNEGSKA (reference sequence). The CDR3 coding sequence is TGCAGTGCTGGAGAAGGCTCTGGGGCCAACGTCCTGACTTTC. Its translation: CSAGEGSGANVLTF.

Ten or more counts support this clonotype. The genes are TRBV12-3 or TRBV12-4 and TRBJ2-2; the D gene is possibly TRBD1 (5 bases). CDR3 length equals 15 residues. V gave up 3 bases and J gave up 0 bases, with 8 bases separating them. The CDR3 DNA reads TGTGCCAGCAGTTTGGCGACAGCGAACACCGGGGAGCTGTTTTTT. As protein: CASSLATANTGELFF.

This clonotype was observed at least ten times. DNA of the CDR3: TGCAGTGCTAGACCTAACACGAGAAGTGGTGGCTACACCTTC. This sequence encodes CSARPNTRSGGYTF. The genes are TRBV20-1 and TRBJ1-2; D gene unclear. The ends were cut back, 2 bases at V and 7 bases at J, with 17 bases in the middle. Germline V CDR1 and CDR2: DFQATT, SNEGSKA (reference sequence). CDR3 size: 14 residues.

This clonotype was counted between two and nine times. The rearrangement links TRBV4-3 to TRBJ1-5, with TRBD1 matching over 10 bases. The CDR3 spans 14 residues. V lost 3 bases, J lost 11 bases, and 7 bases stayed unmatched. Germline CDR1 LGHNA, CDR2 YSLEER. This CDR3 is CASSQEGGTGAQHF. The CDR3 region has the DNA TGCGCCAGCAGCCAGGAGGGCGGGACAGGGGCCCAGCATTTT.

This clonotype occurred a few times. The rearrangement uses TRBV6-1 and TRBJ1-4; tentatively, D is TRBD1 (5 bases). Germline loops: CDR1 MNHNS, CDR2 SASEGT. V lost 1 base to trimming and J lost 11 bases, with 8 bases between them. The CDR3 sequence is 12 residues long. As DNA, the CDR3 is TGTGCCAGCAGTGAAGACGGGGGGAAACTGTTTTTT. Residues: CASSEDGGKLFF.

This chain uses TRBV6-2 or TRBV6-3 with TRBJ2-7, with D perhaps matching TRBD2 (6 bases). Germline-derived CDR1 and CDR2 are MNHEY and SVGEGT. The CDR3 runs 16 residues. Deletions cut 2 bases from V and 6 bases from J, with 20 bases between. The DNA of the CDR3 is TGTGCCAGCAGTTACCTGGGCCCCAGGAGGAGGGGCGAGCAGTACTTC. This translates into CASSYLGPRRRGEQYF.

This clonotype was seen a few times. The J gene is TRBJ2-3, the V gene TRBV7-9, with D possibly being TRBD1 or TRBD2 (5 bases each). V gave up 3 bases and J gave up 0 bases, with 16 bases separating them. The CDR3 has 17 amino acids. The V gene's germline CDR1 is SEHNR and CDR2 FQNEAQ (reference sequence). The CDR3 nucleotides are TGTGCCAGCAGCTTCAACCTGGGACGGGCTAGCACAGATACGCAGTATTTT. The encoded protein is CASSFNLGRASTDTQYF.

This clonotype was observed at least ten times. CDR3 region: CASSLETSGGLTQYF. The CDR3 DNA reads as TGTGCCAGCAGCTTGGAGACTAGCGGGGGGTTGACCCAGTACTTC. This chain joins TRBV5-5 and TRBJ2-5; 13 bases line up with TRBD2. The CDR3 is 15 amino acids. Germline V gene data show CDR1 as SGHKS and CDR2 as YYEKEE (reference sequence). V shed 0 bases, J shed 7 bases, and the junction held 3 bases outside the gene matches.

This clonotype was detected many times. This CDR3 is CASSYSGGAGGHSPLHF. DNA of the CDR3: TGTGCCAGCAGTTACTCGGGTGGTGCCGGGGGCCATTCACCCCTCCACTTT. The V gene is TRBV6-5, the J gene TRBJ1-6; the D gene is possibly TRBD1 (6 bases). The CDR3 runs 17 residues. Trimming shortened V by 0 bases and J by 8 bases, and 17 bases separated the two germline ends. Germline V gene data show CDR1 as MNHEY and CDR2 as SVGAGI.

This clonotype was seen a handful of times. The rearrangement uses TRBV11-2 and TRBJ2-5; D is unresolved. The length of the CDR3 is 14 residues. The V and J ends lost 0 bases and 2 bases respectively, with 7 bases between them. Germline CDR1 and CDR2: SGHAT and FQNNGV. This CDR3 is CASSLDSHQETQYF. For the CDR3, the DNA is TGTGCCAGCAGCTTAGATTCCCATCAAGAGACCCAGTACTTC.

This clonotype was counted between two and nine times. The V call is TRBV4-3, the J call TRBJ2-2, with 12 bases lining up with TRBD2. J was trimmed by 7 bases and V by 3 bases; bases with no gene match: 0. Germline CDR1 and CDR2: LGHNA and YSLEER. CDR3 size: 14 residues. The CDR3 region has the DNA TGCGCCAGCAGCCAGACTAGCGGGAGCGGGGAGCTGTTTTTT. Translating it yields CASSQTSGSGELFF.

This chain joins TRBV10-3 and TRBJ2-1, with 13 bases aligning to TRBD2. This CDR3 comprises 16 residues. The junction had 7 bases not matched to a gene; V was cut back by 3 bases and J by 8 bases. Per germline, CDR1 ENHRY and CDR2 SYGVKD. The CDR3 here is CAISDLRLAGGDEQFF. The DNA of the CDR3 is TGTGCCATCAGTGACCTACGACTAGCGGGAGGCGATGAGCAGTTCTTC.

At least ten counts were recorded for this clonotype. The chain has TRBV2 and TRBJ2-1; 7 bases are a match to TRBD1. This CDR3 has 13 residues. Per the germline V gene, CDR1 is SNHLY and CDR2 is FYNNEI. The trim removed 6 bases at V and 9 bases at J, leaving 8 bases unmatched. CDR3 DNA: TGTGCCAGCAGGGACAGGTGGGTGGGTGAGCAGTTCTTC. It encodes CASRDRWVGEQFF.

This clonotype was detected ten times or more. The V call is TRBV6-1, the J call TRBJ2-5, with 7 bases identical to TRBD1. CDR1 and CDR2 from the germline V gene are MNHNS and SASEGT. The CDR3 has 15 amino acids. J was trimmed by 5 bases and V by 6 bases; bases with no gene match: 12. In nucleotides, the CDR3 is TGTGCCAGCAGCAGACAGGGCGACGTTTGGGAGACCCAGTACTTC. Amino acid sequence: CASSRQGDVWETQYF.

This clonotype was detected a few times. The chain joins TRBV3-1 to TRBJ1-1; 7 bases fit TRBD1. The germline CDR1 and CDR2 sequences are LGHDT and YNNKEL (reference sequence). The CDR3 sequence is 15 residues long. Losses at the gene ends were 4 bases for V and 1 base for J; bases not matched to a gene: 6. The CDR3 sequence is CASSPTGAQNTEAFF. The CDR3 coding sequence is TGTGCCAGCAGCCCTACAGGGGCTCAGAACACTGAAGCTTTCTTT.

This clonotype was found many times. The rearrangement links TRBV5-1 to TRBJ2-5; the D gene is possibly TRBD1 (5 bases). The CDR3 spans 13 residues. The germline V gene encodes CDR1 SGHRS and CDR2 YFSETQ. V was clipped by 1 base and J by 5 bases, with 9 bases between them. DNA of the CDR3: TGCGCCAGCAGCTTGCAGGGAAGGGAGACCCAGTACTTC. It specifies CASSLQGRETQYF.

This clonotype showed up many times. J is TRBJ2-2 and V is TRBV28, with 8 bases lining up with TRBD1. J gave up 5 bases and V 10 bases, and 12 bases lay outside the gene matches. CDR3 length: 15 amino acids. Germline V lookup: CDR1 MDHEN, CDR2 SYDVKM. The CDR3 sequence is CANSRGGQGTGELFF. The CDR3 DNA follows: TGTGCCAACTCGCGTGGAGGACAGGGTACCGGGGAGCTGTTTTTT.